This T cell receptor beta chain was found in a study of T cells in Graves' hyperthyroidism and ophthalmopathy. This clonotype has at least ten counts. The V segment lost 8 bases and the J segment 5 bases; nucleotides outside the gene matches: 9. This CDR3 is 14 amino acids long. Germline V gives CDR1 MDHEN, CDR2 SYDVKM. TCR beta CDR3 sequences were amplified from RNA transcripts. In the first-round RT-PCR of the TCR CDR3, the HTBI primer set was used. Via MiXCR, TCRdb re-called the multiplex PCR reads, giving one row per CDR3 protein. The data hold around 380,000 distinct CDR3 sequences, with approximately 15% observed a single time.

The sequence came from a man aged 25 to 40 with Graves' hyperthyroidism that later progressed to Graves' ophthalmopathy. This chain links TRBV28 with TRBJ2-1; 7 bases line up with TRBD2. Sequencing was performed on blood. As DNA, the CDR3 is TGTGCCAGCGCCTTGGGGGGGACGAACAATGAGCAGTTCTTC. Its translation is CASALGGTNNEQFF.